This TCR beta chain was identified during a study of shared clonotypes between healthy human individuals. Study overall: The donor group consisted of two women and a few men, aged 18 to 49. General study points: Few donors restricted represented genetic and exposure-history diversity.

In replicate PCRs of sorted subsets, roughly 190 ng DNA, approximately 30,000 T cell genomes, was used. Generated by immunoSEQ multiplex PCR, the TCRdb table keeps only in-frame clones and is missing some. Of 2.5 million or so clones in the sample, just over 90% were seen once. Those who donated were healthy HIV-negative adults, with no recent acute infections or vaccinations reported. Per germline, CDR1 SGDLS and CDR2 YYNGEE. J gave up 2 bases and V 3 bases, and 9 bases lay outside the gene matches. This CDR3 contains 16 residues. A note on this clone: Its cognate antigen is unknown.

V gene TRBV9 combines with J gene TRBJ2-3; 7 bases line up with TRBD2. What was sequenced was naive CD4+ T cells sorted from blood. Indicated subset: CD45RA+ positively selected. This TCR was recovered from a man aged 18 to 30 in good health. CDR3 region: CASSEGGRAFTDTQYF. CDR3 DNA sequence: TGTGCCAGCAGCGAGGGAGGGAGGGCCTTCACAGATACGCAGTATTTT.